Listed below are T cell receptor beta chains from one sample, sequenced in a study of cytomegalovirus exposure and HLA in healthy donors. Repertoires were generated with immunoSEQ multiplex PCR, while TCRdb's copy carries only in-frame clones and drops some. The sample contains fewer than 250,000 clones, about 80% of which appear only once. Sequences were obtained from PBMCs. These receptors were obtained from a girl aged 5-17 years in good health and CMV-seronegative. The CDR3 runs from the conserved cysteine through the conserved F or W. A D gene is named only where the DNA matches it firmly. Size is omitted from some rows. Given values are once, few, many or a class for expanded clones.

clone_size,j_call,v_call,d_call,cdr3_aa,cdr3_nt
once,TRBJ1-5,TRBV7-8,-,CASSPPGVNQPQHF,TGTGCCAGCAGCCCACCAGGGGTTAATCAGCCCCAGCATTTT
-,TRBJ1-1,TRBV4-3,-,CASSQVSPGYTEAFF,TGCGCCAGCAGCCAAGTCAGTCCAGGGTACACTGAAGCTTTCTTT
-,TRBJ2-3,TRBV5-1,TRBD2,CASSLGLAGGSTDTQYF,TGCGCCAGCAGCTTGGGACTAGCGGGGGGAAGCACAGATACGCAGTATTTT
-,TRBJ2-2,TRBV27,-,CASGPAQSPGELFF,TGTGCCAGCGGTCCCGCCCAGTCCCCGGGGGAGCTGTTTTTT
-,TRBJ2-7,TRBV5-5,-,CASSFPGSTYEQYF,TGTGCCAGCAGCTTTCCAGGTTCCACCTACGAGCAGTACTTC
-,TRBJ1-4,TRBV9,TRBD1,CASSAHRGPNEKLFF,TGTGCCAGCAGCGCACACAGGGGGCCGAATGAAAAACTGTTTTTT
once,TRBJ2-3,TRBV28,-,CASSLTRKGDTDTQYF,TGTGCCAGCAGTTTGACGAGGAAAGGGGACACAGATACGCAGTATTTT
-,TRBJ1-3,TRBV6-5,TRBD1,CASAGTGGTGNTIYF,TGTGCCAGCGCCGGGACAGGGGGTACTGGAAACACCATATATTTT
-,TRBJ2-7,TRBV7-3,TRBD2,CASSLMSGGGSNYEQYF,TGTGCCAGCAGCTTAATGTCGGGAGGGGGGTCTAACTACGAGCAGTACTTC
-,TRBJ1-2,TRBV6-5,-,CASSYSGQPYGYTF,TGTGCCAGCAGTTACTCGGGACAACCCTATGGCTACACCTTC
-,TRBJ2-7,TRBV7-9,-,CASSLGTKNYEQYF,TGTGCCAGCAGCTTAGGGACAAAGAACTACGAGCAGTACTTC
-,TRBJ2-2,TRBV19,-,CASSRAYSGNTGELFF,TGTGCCAGTAGTAGAGCTTACTCCGGGAACACCGGGGAGCTGTTTTTT
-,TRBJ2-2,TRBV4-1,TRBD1,CASSHRDRGTGELFF,TGCGCCAGCAGCCACCGGGACAGGGGAACCGGGGAGCTGTTTTTT
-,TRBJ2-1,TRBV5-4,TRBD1,CASSPDRGNYNEQFF,TGTGCCAGCAGCCCAGACAGGGGTAACTACAATGAGCAGTTCTTC
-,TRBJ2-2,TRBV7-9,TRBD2,CASSLAASGTVNPGELFF,TGTGCCAGCAGCTTAGCGGCTAGCGGGACCGTAAACCCCGGGGAGCTGTTTTTT
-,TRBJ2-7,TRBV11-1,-,CASSLAAKSSYEQYF,TGTGCCAGCAGCTTAGCGGCCAAATCCTCCTACGAGCAGTACTTC
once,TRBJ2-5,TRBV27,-,CASSLSGRYQETQYF,TGTGCCAGCAGTTTGAGCGGGCGGTACCAAGAGACCCAGTACTTC
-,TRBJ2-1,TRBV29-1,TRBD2,CSVVASGRDEQFF,TGCAGCGTTGTTGCTAGCGGGAGGGATGAGCAGTTCTTC
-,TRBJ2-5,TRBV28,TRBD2,CASSLRTSGGGTQYF,TGTGCCAGCAGTTTAAGGACTAGCGGGGGGGGGACCCAGTACTTC
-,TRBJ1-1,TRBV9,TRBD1,CASSVIGGDVTEAFF,TGTGCCAGCAGCGTAATAGGGGGCGACGTGACTGAAGCTTTCTTT
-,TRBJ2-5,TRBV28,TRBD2,CAGQGAGEGEETQYF,TGTGCCGGCCAGGGAGCGGGGGAGGGGGAGGAGACCCAGTACTTC
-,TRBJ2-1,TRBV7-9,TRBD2,CASSPGGRALGNEQFF,TGTGCCAGCAGCCCAGGCGGGAGGGCCCTTGGAAATGAGCAGTTCTTC
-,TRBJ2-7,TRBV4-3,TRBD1,CASSHGDRKGEQYF,TGCGCCAGCAGCCACGGGGACAGAAAAGGCGAGCAGTACTTC
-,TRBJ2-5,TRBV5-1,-,CASSLAGRETQYF,TGCGCCAGCAGTTTGGCTGGCCGAGAGACCCAGTACTTC
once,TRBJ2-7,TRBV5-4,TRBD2,CASSLRTLAGREEQYF,TGTGCCAGCAGCTTGCGAACATTAGCGGGGCGGGAAGAGCAGTACTTC
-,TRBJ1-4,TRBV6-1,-,CASSEGASNEKLFF,TGTGCCAGCAGTGAAGGGGCCTCTAATGAAAAACTGTTTTTT
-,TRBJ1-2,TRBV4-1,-,CASSQNTLYGYTF,TGCGCCAGCAGCCAAAACACGTTATATGGCTACACCTTC
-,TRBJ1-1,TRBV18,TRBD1,CASSPQGARTEAFF,TGTGCCAGCTCACCCCAGGGGGCGCGCACTGAAGCTTTCTTT
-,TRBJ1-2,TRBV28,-,CASSLGGSPIYGYTF,TGTGCCAGCAGTTTAGGCGGTTCCCCTATCTATGGCTACACCTTC
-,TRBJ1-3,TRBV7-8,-,CASSPEVVGNTIYF,TGTGCCAGCAGCCCAGAGGTAGTTGGAAACACCATATATTTT
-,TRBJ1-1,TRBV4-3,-,CASSHRGLHTEAFF,TGCGCCAGCAGCCATAGGGGGTTGCACACTGAAGCTTTCTTT
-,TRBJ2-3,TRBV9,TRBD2,CASSVGASGGYTQYF,TGTGCCAGCAGCGTCGGGGCTAGCGGGGGCTATACGCAGTATTTT
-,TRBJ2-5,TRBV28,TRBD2,CASRQTGTSGGLETQYF,TGTGCCAGCAGACAGACAGGGACTAGCGGGGGGTTGGAGACCCAGTACTTC
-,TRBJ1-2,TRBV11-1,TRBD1,CASSLNRGREGYTF,TGTGCCAGCAGCTTGAACAGGGGGCGCGAGGGCTACACCTTC
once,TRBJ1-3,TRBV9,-,CASSSRRAGNTIYF,TGTGCCAGCAGTTCTAGGAGGGCTGGAAACACCATATATTTT
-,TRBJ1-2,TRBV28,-,CASSSYQGIPGGYTF,TGTGCCAGCAGTTCTTACCAGGGAATCCCCGGCGGTTACACCTTC
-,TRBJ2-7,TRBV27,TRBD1,CASSLSLQGNEQYF,TGTGCCAGCAGTTTATCCCTACAGGGGAACGAGCAGTACTTC
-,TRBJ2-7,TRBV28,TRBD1,CASSLIPGTGSYEQYF,TGTGCCAGCAGTCTCATTCCCGGGACAGGCTCCTACGAGCAGTACTTC
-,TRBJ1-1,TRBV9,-,CASSVVYRASEAFF,TGTGCCAGCAGCGTAGTGTACAGGGCAAGTGAAGCTTTCTTT
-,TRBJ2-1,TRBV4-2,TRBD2,CASSQGSGGAGNEQFF,TGTGCCAGCAGCCAAGGTAGCGGGGGGGCTGGCAATGAGCAGTTCTTC
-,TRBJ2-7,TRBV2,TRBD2,CASRRGSGRGYEQYF,TGTGCCAGCAGGCGGGGTAGCGGGAGAGGCTACGAGCAGTACTTC
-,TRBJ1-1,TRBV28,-,CASSSGIAEAFF,TGTGCCAGCAGTTCAGGGATTGCTGAAGCTTTCTTT
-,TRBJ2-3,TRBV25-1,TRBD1,CASSEGQGATDTQYF,TGTGCCAGCAGCGAGGGACAGGGGGCCACAGATACGCAGTATTTT
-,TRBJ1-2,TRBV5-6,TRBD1,CASRNRGLDYGYTF,TGTGCCAGTAGGAACAGGGGGCTAGACTATGGCTACACCTTC
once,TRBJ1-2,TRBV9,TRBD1,CASSQGGPTVPGAARGYTF,TGTGCCAGCAGCCAGGGGGGCCCCACAGTGCCGGGGGCCGCGAGGGGCTACACCTTC
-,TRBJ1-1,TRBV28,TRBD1,CASSWGQGITEAFF,TGTGCCAGCAGTTGGGGACAGGGGATCACTGAAGCTTTCTTT
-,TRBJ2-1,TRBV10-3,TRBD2,CAISPGGSSGGSGSYNEQFF,TGTGCCATCAGCCCGGGGGGATCTAGCGGGGGGTCGGGCTCCTACAATGAGCAGTTCTTC
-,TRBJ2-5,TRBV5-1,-,CASSLRGAETQYF,TGCGCCAGCAGCTTGAGAGGAGCGGAGACCCAGTACTTC
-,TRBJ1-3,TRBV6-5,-,CASSYAIAGNTIYF,TGTGCCAGCAGTTACGCGATAGCTGGAAACACCATATATTTT
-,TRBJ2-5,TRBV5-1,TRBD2,CASSLSTSVQETQYF,TGCGCCAGCAGCTTGTCGACTAGCGTCCAAGAGACCCAGTACTTC
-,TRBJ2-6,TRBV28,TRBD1,CASSSGQGAVSGANVLTF,TGTGCCAGCAGTTCCGGGCAGGGGGCGGTCTCTGGGGCCAACGTCCTGACTTTC
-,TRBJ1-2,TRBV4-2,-,CASSHEPTADYGYTF,TGTGCCAGCAGCCACGAACCCACAGCGGACTATGGCTACACCTTC
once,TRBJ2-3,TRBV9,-,CASSVDSPTSTDTQYF,TGTGCCAGCAGCGTAGATTCCCCGACTAGCACAGATACGCAGTATTTT
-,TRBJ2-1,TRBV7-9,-,CASSLSLSGNEQFF,TGTGCCAGCAGCCTGAGCTTGTCGGGCAATGAGCAGTTCTTC
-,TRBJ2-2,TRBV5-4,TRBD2,CASSFGGTSGHTGELFF,TGTGCCAGCAGCTTTGGGGGCACTAGCGGTCACACCGGGGAGCTGTTTTTT